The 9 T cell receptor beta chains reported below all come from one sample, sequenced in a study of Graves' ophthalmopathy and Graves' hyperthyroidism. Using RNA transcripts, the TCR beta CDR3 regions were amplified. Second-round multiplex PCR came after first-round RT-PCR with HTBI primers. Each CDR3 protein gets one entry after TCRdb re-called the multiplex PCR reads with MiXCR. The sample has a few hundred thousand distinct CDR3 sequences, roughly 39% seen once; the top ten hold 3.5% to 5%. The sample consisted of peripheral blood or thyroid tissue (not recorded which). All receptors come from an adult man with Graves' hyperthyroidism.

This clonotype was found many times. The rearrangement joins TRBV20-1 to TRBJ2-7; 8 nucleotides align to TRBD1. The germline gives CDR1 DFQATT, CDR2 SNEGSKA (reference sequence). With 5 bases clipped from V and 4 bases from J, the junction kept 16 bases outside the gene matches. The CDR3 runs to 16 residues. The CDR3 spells CSASPGQGLPSYEQYF. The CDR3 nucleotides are TGCAGTGCTTCCCCTGGACAGGGCTTACCGTCGTACGAGCAGTACTTC.

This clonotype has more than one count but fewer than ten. The CDR3 protein is CASSFIQWRGTLPYEQYF. CDR3 nucleotides: TGTGCCAGCAGTTTCATTCAATGGCGGGGGACGCTACCCTACGAGCAGTACTTC. The chain combines TRBV12-3 or TRBV12-4 with TRBJ2-7, with TRBD2 identical over 7 bases. V trimming: 3 bases; J trimming: 2 bases; junction bases outside the gene matches: 16. The CDR3 runs to 18 residues.

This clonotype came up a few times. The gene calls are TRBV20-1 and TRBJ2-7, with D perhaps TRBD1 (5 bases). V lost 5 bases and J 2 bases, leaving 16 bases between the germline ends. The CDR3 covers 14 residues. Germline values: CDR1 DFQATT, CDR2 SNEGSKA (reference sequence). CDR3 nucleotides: TGCAGTGCTGTTCACAGGTTATTGCCCTACGAGCAGTACTTC. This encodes CSAVHRLLPYEQYF.

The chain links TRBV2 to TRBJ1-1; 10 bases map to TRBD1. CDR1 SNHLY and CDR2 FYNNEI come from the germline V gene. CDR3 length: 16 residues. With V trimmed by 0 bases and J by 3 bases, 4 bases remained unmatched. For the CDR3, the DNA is TGTGCCAGCAGTGAAGCCGGACAGGGGGAGGACACTGAAGCTTTCTTT. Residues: CASSEAGQGEDTEAFF. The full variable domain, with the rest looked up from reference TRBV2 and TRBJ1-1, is EPEVTQTPSHQVTQMGQEVILRCVPISNHLYFYWYRQILGQKVEFLVSFYNNEISEKSEIFDDQFSVERPDGSNFTLKIRSTKLEDSAMYFCASSEAGQGEDTEAFFGQGTRLTVV.

The CDR3, as DNA: TGTGCCTGGAGTGTAAGACAGGGGGCGTACACCGGGGAGCTGTTTTTT. Translation: CAWSVRQGAYTGELFF. The V gene is TRBV7-2, the J gene TRBJ2-2; TRBD1 matches at 10 bases. The CDR3 loop spans 16 amino acids. V lost 11 bases to trimming and J lost 3 bases; unmatched junction nucleotides: 12. The germline V gene has CDR1 SGHTA and CDR2 FQGNSA.

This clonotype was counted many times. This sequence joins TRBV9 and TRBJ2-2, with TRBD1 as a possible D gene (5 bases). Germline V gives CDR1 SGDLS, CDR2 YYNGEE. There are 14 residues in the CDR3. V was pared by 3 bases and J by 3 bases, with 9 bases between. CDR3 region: CASSARQYTGELFF. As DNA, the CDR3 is TGTGCCAGCAGCGCCCGACAGTACACCGGGGAGCTGTTTTTT.

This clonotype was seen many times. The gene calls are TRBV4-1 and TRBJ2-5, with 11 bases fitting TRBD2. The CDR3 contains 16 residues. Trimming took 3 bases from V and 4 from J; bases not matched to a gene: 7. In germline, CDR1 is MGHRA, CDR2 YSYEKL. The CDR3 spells CASSHPASGGSETQYF. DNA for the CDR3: TGCGCCAGCAGCCACCCAGCTAGCGGGGGGTCAGAGACCCAGTACTTC.

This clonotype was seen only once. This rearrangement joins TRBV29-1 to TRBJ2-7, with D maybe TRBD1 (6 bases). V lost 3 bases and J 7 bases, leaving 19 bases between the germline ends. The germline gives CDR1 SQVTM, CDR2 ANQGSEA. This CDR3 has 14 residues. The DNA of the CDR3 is TGCAGCGTTGATGCGGACAGAGGGCTAGGAGAGCAGTACTTC. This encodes CSVDADRGLGEQYF.

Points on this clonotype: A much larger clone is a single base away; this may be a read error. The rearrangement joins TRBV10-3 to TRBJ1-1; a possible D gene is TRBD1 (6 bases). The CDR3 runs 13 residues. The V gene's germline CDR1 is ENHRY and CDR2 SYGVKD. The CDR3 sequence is CASSSPQGAEAFF. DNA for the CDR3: TGTGCCAGCAGTTCACCACAGGGCGCTGAAGCTTTCTTT.